This T cell receptor beta chain was observed in a study of T cell repertoires in cytomegalovirus infection. Across the whole study: Recently identified HLA-C-restricted CMV epitopes and well-studied HLA-B-restricted CMV epitopes were used by the study. It can be stated that public TCR beta signatures indicated CMV infection as well as a matching HLA type.

In TCRdb, the reads were re-called with MiXCR into one record per CDR3 protein. In the table there are about half a million distinct CDR3 sequences, around 35% of which are singletons. With respect to this clonotype: Its antigen is not identified.

Study results and caveats: Clonotype analysis showed dominance of the ex vivo response by HLA-C-restricted CMV-specific TCR beta clonotypes. CMV carriers having the relevant HLA were flagged by cumulative public TCR beta family frequency.

This CDR3 contains 15 residues. Germline V gene sequence: CDR1 MNHEY, CDR2 SVGEGT. Between the trimmed V and J ends, which lost 6 bases and 4 bases, there was a span of 16 bases. The sequence came from a human donor in good health (CMV status not recorded). Some clones in this sample may be carry-over from other donors' samples. The V and J genes are TRBV6-2 or TRBV6-3 and TRBJ2-1; D is unclear. This sample comprised cultured PBMCs, obtained from culture after CMV antigen stimulation. The CDR3 reads CASSRARAEYNEQFF. For the CDR3, the DNA is TGTGCCAGCAGCCGAGCTAGGGCAGAGTACAATGAGCAGTTCTTC.